The T cell receptor beta chain described here comes from a study of CD8+CD57+ T cells in acquired aplastic anemia. Germline CDR1 reads KGHSH; CDR2 reads LQKENI. The CDR3 loop spans 15 amino acids. Trimming took 0 bases from V and 3 from J, leaving 11 bases between them. Using genomic DNA as the template, TCR beta VDJ and CDR3 profiling was carried out. TCRdb ran MiXCR on the reads and lists one entry per CDR3 protein. This sample has over 150,000 distinct CDR3 sequences, with roughly 45% found just once. The chain joins TRBV18 to TRBJ1-2; D is unclear. The receptor's source is a human donor in good health. The sequenced material came from sorted CD4+, CD8+, or CD8+CD57+ T cells (not recorded which) from PBMCs. The CDR3 reads CASSPPDVAHYGYTF. DNA of the CDR3: TGTGCCAGCTCACCACCGGACGTGGCTCACTATGGCTACACCTTC.